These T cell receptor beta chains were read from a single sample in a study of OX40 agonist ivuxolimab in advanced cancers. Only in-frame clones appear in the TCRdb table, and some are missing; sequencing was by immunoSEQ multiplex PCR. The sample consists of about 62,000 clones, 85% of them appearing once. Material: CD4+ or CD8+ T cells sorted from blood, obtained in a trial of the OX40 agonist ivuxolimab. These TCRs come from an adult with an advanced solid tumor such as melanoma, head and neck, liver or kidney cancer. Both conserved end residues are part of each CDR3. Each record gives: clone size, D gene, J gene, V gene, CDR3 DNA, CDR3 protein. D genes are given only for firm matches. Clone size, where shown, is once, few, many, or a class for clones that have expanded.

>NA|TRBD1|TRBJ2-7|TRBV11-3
TGTGCCAGCAGCCGAACAGGGGCCTCCTACGAGCAGTACTTC
CASSRTGASYEQYF
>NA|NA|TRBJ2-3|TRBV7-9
TGTGCCAGCCTCTCGACGGTTAACACAGATACGCAGTATTTT
CASLSTVNTDTQYF
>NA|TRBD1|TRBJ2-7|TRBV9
TGTGCCAGCAGCGTAGGGACAGGGGGCAACTACGAGCAGTACTTC
CASSVGTGGNYEQYF
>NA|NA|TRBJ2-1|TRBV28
TGTGCCAGCAGTTACACCTACAATGAGCAGTTCTTC
CASSYTYNEQFF
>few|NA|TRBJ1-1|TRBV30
TGTGCCTGGAGTGACGGACAGTGGGGGACTGAAGCTTTCTTT
CAWSDGQWGTEAFF
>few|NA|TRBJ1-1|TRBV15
TGTGCCACCAGCATTCCGAACACTGAAGCTTTCTTT
CATSIPNTEAFF
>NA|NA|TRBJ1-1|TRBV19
TGTGCCAGTAGTATAGAGGCCCCCCCCAGAGGGCGAGCTTTCTTT
CASSIEAPPRGRAFF
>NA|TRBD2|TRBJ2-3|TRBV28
TGTGCCAGCAGTTACCCCGGAGCGGGGGGCCGCACAGATACGCAGTATTTT
CASSYPGAGGRTDTQYF
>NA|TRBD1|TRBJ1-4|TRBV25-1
TGTGCCAGCAGGCTGACAGGGGGGAATGAAAAACTGTTTTTT
CASRLTGGNEKLFF
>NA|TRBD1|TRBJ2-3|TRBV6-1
TGTGCCAGCAGATCAGGGACAGGGGGGTCAGATACGCAGTATTTT
CASRSGTGGSDTQYF
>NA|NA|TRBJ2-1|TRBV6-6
TGTGCCAGCAGTTATTCCGGGACGCAAAATGAGCAGTTCTTC
CASSYSGTQNEQFF
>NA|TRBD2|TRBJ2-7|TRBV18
TGTGCCAGCTCACCTTGGCGGGGGATCTCCTACGAGCAGTACTTC
CASSPWRGISYEQYF
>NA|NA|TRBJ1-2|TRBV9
TGTGCCAGCCAGGGGCGCTATGGCTACACCTTC
CASQGRYGYTF
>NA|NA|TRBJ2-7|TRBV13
TGTGCCAGCAGCTTAGGCCGGGCAGGGCCCTACGAGCAGTACTTC
CASSLGRAGPYEQYF
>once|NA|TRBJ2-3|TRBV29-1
TGCAGCGTGCTACCGGGATCTACCTCAACTCGTACAGATACGCAGTATTTT
CSVLPGSTSTRTDTQYF
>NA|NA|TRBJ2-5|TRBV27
TGTGCCAGCAGCCCCTGGCGGGCAGAGACCCAGTACTTC
CASSPWRAETQYF
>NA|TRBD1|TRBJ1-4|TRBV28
TGTGCCAGCAGTTTATTCGGGAGGGGGCCCGCAGGCGAAAAACTGTTTTTT
CASSLFGRGPAGEKLFF
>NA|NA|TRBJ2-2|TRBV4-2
TGTGCCAGCAGCCAAGAAGGCGGCGGGGAGCTGTTTTTT
CASSQEGGGELFF
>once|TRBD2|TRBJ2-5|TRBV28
TGTGCCAGCAGTTTCCCGGGACTAGCGGGGTCCAGGGCCCAGTACTTC
CASSFPGLAGSRAQYF
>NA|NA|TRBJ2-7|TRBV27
TGTGCCAGCAGTTCCTCCTACGAGCAGTACTTC
CASSSSYEQYF
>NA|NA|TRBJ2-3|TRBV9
TGTGCCAGCAGCCCCCGCCTGACCACAGATACGCAGTATTTT
CASSPRLTTDTQYF
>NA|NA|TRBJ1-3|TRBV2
TGTGCCAGCAGTGAAGCTCCTCCATGGTCGAACTCTGGAAACACCATATATTTT
CASSEAPPWSNSGNTIYF
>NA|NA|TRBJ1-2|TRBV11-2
TGTGCCAGCAGTCAAGACAATCGCTATGGCTACACCTTC
CASSQDNRYGYTF
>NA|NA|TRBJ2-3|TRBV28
TGTGCCAGCAGTTACCCCCGGGGTAGGGCCACAGATACGCAGTATTTT
CASSYPRGRATDTQYF
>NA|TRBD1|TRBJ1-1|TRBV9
TGTGCCAGCAGCGTCTTGGGACAGGGGGTGAACACTGAAGCTTTCTTT
CASSVLGQGVNTEAFF
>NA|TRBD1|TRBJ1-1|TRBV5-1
TGCGCCAGCAGCCGGGGACAGGAGAACACTGAAGCTTTCTTT
CASSRGQENTEAFF
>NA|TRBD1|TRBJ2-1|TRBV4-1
TGCGCCAGCAGCCCAAGGACAGGGGCGGCCAATGAGCAGTTCTTC
CASSPRTGAANEQFF
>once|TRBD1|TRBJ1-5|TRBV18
TGTGCCAGCTCACCTCAGGGGGATAATCAGCCCCAGCATTTT
CASSPQGDNQPQHF
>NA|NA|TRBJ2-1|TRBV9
TGTGCCAGCAGCGTGAGACAGTCCTACAATGAGCAGTTCTTC
CASSVRQSYNEQFF
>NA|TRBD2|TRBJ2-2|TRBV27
TGTGCCAGCAGTGGGGGACTAGCGGGGGCTCGAGACGGCGGGGAGCTGTTTTTT
CASSGGLAGARDGGELFF
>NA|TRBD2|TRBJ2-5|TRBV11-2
TGTGCCAGCAGCTTAGGGCTAGCGGGGCAAGAGACCCAGTACTTC
CASSLGLAGQETQYF
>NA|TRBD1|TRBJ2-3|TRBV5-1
TGCGCCAGCAGCTTTACTCGGGACAGGGGGCGAGGAGATACGCAGTATTTT
CASSFTRDRGRGDTQYF
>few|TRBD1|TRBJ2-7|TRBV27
TGTGCCAGCAGAGGGCGAGGGACAGGGCGCGACGAGCAGTACTTC
CASRGRGTGRDEQYF
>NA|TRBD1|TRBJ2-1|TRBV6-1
TGTGCCAGCAGCGACCGTCCGGGACAGGGTCATGAGCAGTTCTTC
CASSDRPGQGHEQFF
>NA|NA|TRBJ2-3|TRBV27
TGTGCCAGCAGTGCCCGGTACGGGGAAAGCACAGATACGCAGTATTTT
CASSARYGESTDTQYF
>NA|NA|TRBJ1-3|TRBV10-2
TGCGCCAGCATGTCCGGATACTCTGGAAACACCATATATTTT
CASMSGYSGNTIYF